The T cell receptor beta chain described here comes from a study of blood T cell repertoires in COVID-19. Study in general: Specimens from acute and convalescent COVID-19 originated in the United States, Italy and Spain.

The CDR3 contains 19 residues. Trimming pared 0 bases from V and 0 bases from J, leaving 21 bases between. Germline V lookup: CDR1 GTSNPN, CDR2 SVGIG (reference sequence). Authors' methods: Estimation of nucleated cell counts relied on the amplification of reference gene primers. Measured with immunoSEQ multiplex PCR; TCRdb has only the in-frame clones, and not every one. That table is the source of V, J and clone size, and D and trimming were worked out from the DNA. The data contain approximately 200,000 clones, 75% to 90% of them singletons. The sample was peripheral blood. The TCR sequence derives from a man aged 65 to 85 with active or convalescent COVID-19. The V gene is TRBV30, the J gene TRBJ2-1; a weak D match, TRBD2 (5 bases). The DNA for the CDR3 is TGTGCCTGGAGTGTAACTAGACTAAGGCCAACCAGCTCCTACAATGAGCAGTTCTTC. Translating gives CAWSVTRLRPTSSYNEQFF.